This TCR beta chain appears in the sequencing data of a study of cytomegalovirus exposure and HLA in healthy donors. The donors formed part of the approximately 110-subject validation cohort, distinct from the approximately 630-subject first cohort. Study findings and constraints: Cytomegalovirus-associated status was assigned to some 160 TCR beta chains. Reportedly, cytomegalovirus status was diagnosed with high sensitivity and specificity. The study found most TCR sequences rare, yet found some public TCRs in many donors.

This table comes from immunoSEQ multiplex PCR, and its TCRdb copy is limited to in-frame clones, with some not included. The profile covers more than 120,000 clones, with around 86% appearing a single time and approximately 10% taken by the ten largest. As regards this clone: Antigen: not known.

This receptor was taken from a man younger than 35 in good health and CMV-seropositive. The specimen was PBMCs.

The CDR3 sequence is CASSLYTRVSTEAFF. For the CDR3, the DNA is TGTGCCAGCAGCTTGTATACGCGAGTGAGCACTGAAGCTTTCTTT. V gene TRBV5-8 combines with J gene TRBJ1-1; D gene uncertain. The CDR3 has 15 amino acids. Germline V gene lookup returns CDR1 SGHTS and CDR2 YDEGEE. Trimming stripped 1 base from V and 4 bases from J, with 14 bases between.